This T cell receptor (beta chain) was sequenced for a study of patients and donors after allogeneic stem cell transplantation. MiXCR was run by TCRdb on the RT-PCR reads, yielding one entry per CDR3 protein. This table has about 89,000 distinct CDR3 sequences, about 48% appearing once. The CDR3 length is 15 residues. The germline gives CDR1 LGHNA, CDR2 YNFKEQ. Trimming cost V 8 bases and J 4 bases, with 20 bases left between them. This TCR derives from a human donor who was either an allogeneic HSCT recipient or a stem cell or donor lymphocyte infusion donor (not recorded which). It is not recorded whose cells these are; they may come from a transplant donor. The sequenced sample consisted of blood, either unsorted or a sorted T cell fraction (not recorded which). The rearrangement joins TRBV4-2 to TRBJ1-2; D is undetermined. The CDR3 sequence is CASSQDDRAGYGYTF. The CDR3 bases are TGTGCCAGCTCCCAAGATGATAGGGCTGGCTATGGCTACACCTTC.